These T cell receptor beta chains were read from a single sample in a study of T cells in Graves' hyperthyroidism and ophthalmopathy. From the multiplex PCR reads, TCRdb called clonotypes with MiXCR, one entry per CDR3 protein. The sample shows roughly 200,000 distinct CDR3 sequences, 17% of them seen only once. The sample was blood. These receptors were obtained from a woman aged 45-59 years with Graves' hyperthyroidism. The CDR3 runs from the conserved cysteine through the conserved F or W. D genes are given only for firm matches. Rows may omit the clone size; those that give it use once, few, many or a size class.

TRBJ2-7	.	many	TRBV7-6	CASSLDWGSAYEQYF	TGTGCCAGCAGCTTAGATTGGGGTTCGGCCTACGAGCAGTACTTC
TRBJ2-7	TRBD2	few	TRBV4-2	CASSQGGTSGKHEQYF	TGTGCCAGCAGCCAAGGTGGGACTAGCGGGAAACACGAGCAGTACTTC
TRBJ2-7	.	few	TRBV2	CASRGLFYEQYF	TGTGCCAGCAGAGGACTATTCTACGAGCAGTACTTC
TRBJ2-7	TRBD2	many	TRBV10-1	CARTWGGYEQYF	TGCGCCAGGACTTGGGGGGGCTACGAGCAGTACTTC
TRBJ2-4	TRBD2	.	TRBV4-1	CASSQGLAGVLAKNIQYF	TGCGCCAGCAGCCAAGGCCTAGCGGGAGTGTTAGCCAAAAACATTCAGTACTTC
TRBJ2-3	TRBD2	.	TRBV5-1	CASSSTAGGDTQYF	TGCGCCAGCAGCTCCACTGCGGGGGGAGATACGCAGTATTTT
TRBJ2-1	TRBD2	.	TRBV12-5	CASGLVGLAGGKNEQFF	TGTGCTAGTGGTTTGGTAGGTCTAGCGGGAGGGAAGAATGAGCAGTTCTTC
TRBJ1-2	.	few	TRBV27	CASMGLDYGYTF	TGTGCCAGCATGGGACTTGACTATGGCTACACCTTC
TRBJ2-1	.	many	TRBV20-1	CSAGIKHNEQFF	TGCAGTGCTGGTATTAAACACAATGAGCAGTTCTTC
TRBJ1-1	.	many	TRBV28	CASSPTDTEAFF	TGTGCCAGCAGCCCGACAGACACTGAAGCTTTCTTT
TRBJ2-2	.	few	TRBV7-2	CASSLSSLNTGELFF	TGTGCCAGCAGCTTATCTAGCCTGAACACCGGGGAGCTGTTTTTT
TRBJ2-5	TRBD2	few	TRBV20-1	CSARDLGGLAGGQTQYF	TGCAGTGCTAGAGATCTGGGTGGACTAGCGGGAGGACAGACCCAGTACTTC
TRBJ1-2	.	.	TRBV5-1	CASSLAVSNSGHTF	TGCGCCAGCAGCTTGGCGGTATCAAACTCGGGGCACACCTTC
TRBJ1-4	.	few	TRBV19	CASSRRDAEKLFF	TGTGCCAGTAGTAGGCGGGACGCGGAAAAACTGTTTTTT
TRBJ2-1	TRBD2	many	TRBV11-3	CASSPGLARTYNEQFF	TGTGCCAGCAGCCCTGGACTAGCGCGGACCTACAATGAGCAGTTCTTC
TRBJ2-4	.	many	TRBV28	CASRRWAKNIQYF	TGTGCCAGCAGACGGTGGGCCAAAAACATTCAGTACTTC
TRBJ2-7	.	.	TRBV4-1	CASSREWPSSYEQYF	TGCGCCAGCAGCCGCGAGTGGCCAAGCTCCTACGAGCAGTACTTC
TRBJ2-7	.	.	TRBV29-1	CSVEVRGFGEQYF	TGCAGCGTTGAAGTACGGGGTTTTGGGGAGCAGTACTTC
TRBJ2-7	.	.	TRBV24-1	CATSDFGPGSGYEQYF	TGTGCCACCAGTGATTTCGGACCCGGGTCCGGCTACGAGCAGTACTTC
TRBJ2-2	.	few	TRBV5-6	CASSGKGTGELFF	TGTGCCAGCAGTGGCAAGGGCACCGGGGAGCTGTTTTTT
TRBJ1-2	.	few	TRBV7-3	CASSPGTGANYGYTF	TGTGCCAGCAGCCCAGGGACGGGAGCTAACTATGGCTACACCTTC
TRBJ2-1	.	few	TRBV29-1	CSVERDDYNEQFF	TGCAGCGTTGAAAGGGATGACTACAATGAGCAGTTCTTC
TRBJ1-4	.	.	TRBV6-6	CASSYSPNFREKLFF	TGTGCCAGCAGTTACTCCCCTAATTTTAGGGAAAAACTGTTTTTT
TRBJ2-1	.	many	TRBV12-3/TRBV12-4	CASRGGLPSYNEQFF	TGTGCCAGCAGGGGAGGACTACCCTCCTACAATGAGCAGTTCTTC
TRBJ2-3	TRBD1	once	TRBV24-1	CATSARTGDLTDTQYF	TGTGCCACCAGCGCAAGAACAGGGGATCTCACAGATACGCAGTATTTT
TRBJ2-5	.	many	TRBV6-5	CASSYSSARGETQYF	TGTGCCAGCAGTTACTCGTCGGCCAGGGGTGAGACCCAGTACTTC
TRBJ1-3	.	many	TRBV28	CAGSAGSSGNTIYF	TGTGCCGGATCAGCAGGGTCCTCTGGAAACACCATATATTTT
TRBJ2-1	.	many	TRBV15	CATTRDALGQFF	TGTGCCACCACTCGGGACGCACTCGGGCAGTTCTTC
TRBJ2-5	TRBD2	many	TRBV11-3	CASSVREGPETQYF	TGTGCCAGCAGCGTAAGGGAGGGTCCAGAGACCCAGTACTTC
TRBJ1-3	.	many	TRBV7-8	CASSFGQMSSGNTIYF	TGTGCCAGCAGCTTCGGACAGATGAGCTCTGGAAACACCATATATTTT
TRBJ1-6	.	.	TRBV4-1	CASSHRDPANSPLHF	TGCGCCAGCAGCCACCGGGACCCTGCAAATTCACCCCTCCACTTT
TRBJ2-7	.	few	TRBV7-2	CASSSTPGLEQYF	TGTGCCAGCAGCTCGACCCCGGGCCTCGAGCAGTACTTC
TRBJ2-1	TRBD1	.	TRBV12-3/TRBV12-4	CASNLQGRYNEQFF	TGTGCCAGCAATTTACAGGGGCGATACAATGAGCAGTTCTTC
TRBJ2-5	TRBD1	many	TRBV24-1	CATRAGTAQETQYF	TGTGCCACCAGGGCCGGGACAGCTCAAGAGACCCAGTACTTC
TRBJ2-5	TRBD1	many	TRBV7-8	CASSLDTGTGGETQYF	TGTGCCAGCAGCTTAGACACCGGGACAGGGGGAGAGACCCAGTACTTC
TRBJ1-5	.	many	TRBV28	CASSYNQPQHF	TGTGCCAGCAGTTATAATCAGCCCCAGCATTTT
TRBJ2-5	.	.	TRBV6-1	CASHPSGNHQYF	TGTGCCAGTCATCCATCAGGGAACCATCAGTACTTC
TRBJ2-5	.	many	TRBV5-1	CASSLEGQETQYF	TGCGCCAGCAGCTTGGAAGGGCAAGAGACCCAGTACTTC
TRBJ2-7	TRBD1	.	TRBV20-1	CSASHRQGYEQYF	TGCAGTGCTAGCCACCGACAGGGTTACGAGCAGTACTTC
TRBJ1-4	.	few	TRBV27	CASSQTAGAPRKLFF	TGTGCCAGCAGCCAAACCGCCGGGGCGCCTAGAAAACTGTTTTTT
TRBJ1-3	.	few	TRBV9	CASSVATGVPTLSGNTIYF	TGTGCCAGCAGCGTAGCTACTGGGGTGCCAACCCTCTCTGGAAACACCATATATTTT
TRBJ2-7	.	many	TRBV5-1	CASSPGVGTLVHYEQYF	TGCGCCAGCAGCCCGGGTGTGGGGACCCTCGTCCACTACGAGCAGTACTTC
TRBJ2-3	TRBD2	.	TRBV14	CASSHRTSGSTLVDTQYF	TGTGCCAGCAGCCACCGGACTAGCGGGAGTACTTTAGTAGATACGCAGTATTTT
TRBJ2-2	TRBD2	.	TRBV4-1	CASSQVPSGRDTGELFF	TGCGCCAGCAGCCAAGTTCCTAGCGGGAGGGACACCGGGGAGCTGTTTTTT
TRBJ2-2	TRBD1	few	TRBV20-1	CSARDLVGQGRGTGELFF	TGCAGTGCTAGAGATTTGGTGGGACAGGGGAGGGGTACCGGGGAGCTGTTTTTT
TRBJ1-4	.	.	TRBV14	CASSQELPGAGEKLFF	TGTGCCAGCAGCCAAGAGCTTCCAGGAGCAGGTGAAAAACTGTTTTTT
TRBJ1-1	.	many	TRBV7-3	CASSSDRLNTEAFF	TGTGCCAGCAGCTCAGACAGGCTGAACACTGAAGCTTTCTTT
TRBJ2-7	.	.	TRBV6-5	CASSYGPTGRAYEQYF	TGTGCCAGCAGTTACGGGCCGACAGGACGGGCCTACGAGCAGTACTTC
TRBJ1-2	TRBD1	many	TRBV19	CASSIVAGGNYGYTF	TGTGCCAGTAGTATAGTGGCAGGGGGCAACTATGGCTACACCTTC
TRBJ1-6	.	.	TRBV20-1	CSARDGDNSPLHF	TGCAGTGCTAGAGATGGGGATAATTCACCCCTCCACTTT
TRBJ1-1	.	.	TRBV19	CASSASGDLHTEAFF	TGTGCCAGTAGTGCCTCAGGGGATTTGCACACTGAAGCTTTCTTT
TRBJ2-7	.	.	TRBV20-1	CSASPGPYEQYF	TGCAGTGCTAGTCCGGGACCCTACGAGCAGTACTTC
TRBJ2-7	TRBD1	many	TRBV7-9	CASSLNGQGLRYEQYF	TGTGCCAGCAGCCTAAATGGACAGGGATTGAGGTACGAGCAGTACTTC
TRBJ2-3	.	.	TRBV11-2	CASSLVWWGGDTDTQYF	TGTGCCAGCAGCTTAGTCTGGTGGGGAGGTGATACAGATACGCAGTATTTT
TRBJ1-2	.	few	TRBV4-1	CASSQHTNQGPSNYGYTF	TGCGCCAGCAGCCAACATACGAATCAGGGGCCCTCTAACTATGGCTACACCTTC